This is a list of T cell receptor beta chains from one sample in a study of blood T cells in healthy people across ages. From the 5' RACE reads, TCRdb called clonotypes with MiXCR, one entry per CDR3 protein. The sample holds approximately 800,000 distinct CDR3 sequences, less than 80% seen once. Sequences were obtained from blood. These receptor sequences come from a man in his thirties or forties in good health. The CDR3 runs from the conserved cysteine through the conserved F or W. The D gene is left open where the match is weak. Clone size is shown for a subset of rows, as once, few, many or a class of expanded clone.

j_call,v_call,clone_size,d_call,cdr3_aa,cdr3_nt
TRBJ1-5,TRBV29-1,.,TRBD1,CSVGDRVPQHF,TGCAGCGTTGGGGACAGGGTTCCCCAGCATTTT
TRBJ2-7,TRBV10-3,few,TRBD1,CAIGRDREQYF,TGTGCCATCGGTCGGGACAGGGAGCAGTACTTC
TRBJ2-3,TRBV7-6,.,.,CASSLGAPGAGDTQYF,TGTGCCAGCAGCTTAGGGGCTCCGGGGGCGGGAGATACGCAGTATTTT
TRBJ2-7,TRBV21-1,.,.,CASSKEARFYHEQYF,TGTGCCAGCAGCAAAGAGGCTCGATTCTACCACGAGCAGTACTTC
TRBJ1-6,TRBV12-3/TRBV12-4,.,.,CASSWNREVSPLHF,TGTGCCAGCAGTTGGAACAGAGAGGTTTCACCCCTCCACTTT
TRBJ2-1,TRBV7-2,.,TRBD2,CASSRLAGGGETQFF,TGTGCCAGCAGCAGACTAGCGGGGGGCGGAGAGACCCAGTTCTTC
TRBJ1-2,TRBV24-1,.,.,CATSDLRGDGYTF,TGTGCCACCAGTGATTTAAGGGGCGATGGCTACACCTTC
TRBJ1-2,TRBV6-5,.,.,CVARGGNYGYTF,TGTGTAGCGAGGGGAGGTAACTATGGCTACACCTTC
TRBJ1-2,TRBV6-5,.,TRBD1,CASSYGRQGKGENYGYTF,TGTGCCAGCAGTTACGGACGACAGGGGAAGGGGGAGAACTATGGCTACACCTTC
TRBJ2-5,TRBV7-9,few,.,CASTSRETQYF,TGTGCCAGCACCTCCCGGGAGACCCAGTACTTC